Included here is one T cell receptor beta chain sequence, with context. Antigen specificity is unknown. This entry comes from a study of cytomegalovirus exposure and HLA in healthy donors. The primer mix had 60 Vbeta and 13 Jbeta primers. Here immunoSEQ multiplex PCR was the method, and the copy in TCRdb shows in-frame clones only, minus some. The sample includes some 120,000 clones. Study-wide findings and caveats: With DRB1 most and HLA-C fewest, TCR association rates differed between HLA loci in a later analysis. HLA alleles showed associations with 15,000 to 20,000 TCR beta sequences in a later analysis, at a 0.05 false discovery rate.

Germline CDR1 and CDR2: LGHNA and YSLEER. CDR3 length: 16 amino acids. V was pared by 0 bases and J by 4 bases, with 13 bases between. The V gene is TRBV4-3, the J gene TRBJ1-5, with a tentative D call TRBD1 (5 bases). This clonotype originated in a man aged 25 to 45 in good health and CMV-seronegative. The specimen was PBMCs. The CDR3 spells CASSQDFPDSNQPQHF. DNA for the CDR3: TGCGCCAGCAGCCAAGATTTCCCAGACAGTAATCAGCCCCAGCATTTT.